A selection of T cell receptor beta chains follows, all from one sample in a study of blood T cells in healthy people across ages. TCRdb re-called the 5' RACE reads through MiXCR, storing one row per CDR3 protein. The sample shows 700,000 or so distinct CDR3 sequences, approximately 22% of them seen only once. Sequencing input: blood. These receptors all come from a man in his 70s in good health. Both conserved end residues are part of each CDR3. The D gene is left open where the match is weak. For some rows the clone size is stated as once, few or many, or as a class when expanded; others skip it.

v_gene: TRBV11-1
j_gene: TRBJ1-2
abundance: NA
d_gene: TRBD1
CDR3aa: CASSQPGQGRNYGYTF
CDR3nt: TGTGCCAGCAGCCAACCCGGACAGGGGAGGAATTATGGCTACACCTTC

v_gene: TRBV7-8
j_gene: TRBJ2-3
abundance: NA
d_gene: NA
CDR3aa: CASSRDVFTDTQYF
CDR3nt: TGTGCCAGCAGCCGCGACGTCTTCACAGATACGCAGTATTTT

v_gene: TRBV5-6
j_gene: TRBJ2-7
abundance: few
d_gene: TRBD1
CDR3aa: CASSLRTGAYEQYF
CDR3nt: TGTGCCAGCAGCTTGCGGACAGGGGCGTACGAGCAGTACTTC

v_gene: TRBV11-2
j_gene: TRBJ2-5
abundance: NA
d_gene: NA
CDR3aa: CASSLGANRGTETQYF
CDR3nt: TGTGCCAGCAGCTTAGGAGCTAACAGAGGGACAGAGACCCAGTACTTC

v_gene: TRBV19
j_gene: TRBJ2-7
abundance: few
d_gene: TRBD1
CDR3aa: CAIAKGDRGPLIVYEQYF
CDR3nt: TGTGCCATCGCGAAAGGGGACAGGGGGCCCTTAATCGTCTACGAGCAGTACTTC

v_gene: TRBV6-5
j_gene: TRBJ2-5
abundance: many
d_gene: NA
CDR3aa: CASSQGRGVVRTQYF
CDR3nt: TGTGCCAGCAGTCAGGGGAGAGGAGTTGTCCGGACCCAGTACTTC

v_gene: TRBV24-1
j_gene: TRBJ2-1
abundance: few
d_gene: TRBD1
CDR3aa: CATSDDRGPSYNEQFF
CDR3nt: TGTGCCACCAGTGATGACAGGGGGCCTTCCTACAATGAGCAGTTCTTC

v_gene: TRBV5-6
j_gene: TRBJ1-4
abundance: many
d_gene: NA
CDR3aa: CASSPRVATNEKLFF
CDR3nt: TGTGCCAGCAGCCCCCGGGTGGCAACTAATGAAAAACTGTTTTTT

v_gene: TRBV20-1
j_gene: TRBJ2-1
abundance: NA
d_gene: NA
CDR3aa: CSVPLAANEQFF
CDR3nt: TGCAGTGTACCCCTAGCAGCTAATGAGCAGTTCTTC

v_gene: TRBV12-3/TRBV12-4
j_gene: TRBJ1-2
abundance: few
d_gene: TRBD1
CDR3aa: CASSPGQGAGGYTF
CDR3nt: TGTGCCAGCAGTCCAGGACAGGGGGCTGGTGGCTACACCTTC

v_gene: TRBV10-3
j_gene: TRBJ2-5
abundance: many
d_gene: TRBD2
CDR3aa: CAISESWGGQETQYF
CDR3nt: TGTGCCATCAGTGAGTCATGGGGGGGCCAAGAGACCCAGTACTTC

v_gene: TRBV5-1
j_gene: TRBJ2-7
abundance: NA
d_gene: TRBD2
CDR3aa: CASSLGSGGMNEQYF
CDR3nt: TGCGCCAGCAGCTTGGGTAGCGGGGGGATGAACGAGCAGTACTTC

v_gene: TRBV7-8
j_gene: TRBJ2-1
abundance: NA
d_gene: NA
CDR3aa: CASSLEHYNEQFF
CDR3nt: TGTGCCAGCAGCTTAGAGCATTACAATGAGCAGTTCTTC

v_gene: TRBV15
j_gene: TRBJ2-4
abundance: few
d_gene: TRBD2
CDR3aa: CATSSAASGGDLAKNIQYF
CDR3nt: TGTGCCACCAGCAGTGCCGCTAGCGGGGGGGATCTAGCCAAAAACATTCAGTACTTC

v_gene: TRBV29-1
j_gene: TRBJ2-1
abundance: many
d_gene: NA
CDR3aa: CSVLGINEQFF
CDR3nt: TGCAGCGTACTAGGGATTAATGAGCAGTTCTTC

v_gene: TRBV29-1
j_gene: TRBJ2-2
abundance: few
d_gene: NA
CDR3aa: CSAHRTGELFF
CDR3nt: TGCAGCGCTCATCGGACCGGGGAGCTGTTTTTT

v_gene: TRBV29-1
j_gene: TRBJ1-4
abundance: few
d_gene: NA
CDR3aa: CSALQEKLFF
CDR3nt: TGCAGCGCGCTTCAAGAAAAACTGTTTTTT

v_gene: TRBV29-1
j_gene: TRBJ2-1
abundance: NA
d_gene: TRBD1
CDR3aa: CSATGTGPGEQFF
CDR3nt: TGCAGCGCGACCGGGACAGGGCCCGGTGAGCAGTTCTTC

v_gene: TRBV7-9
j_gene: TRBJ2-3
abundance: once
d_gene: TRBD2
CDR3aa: CASSLWLAGETDTQYF
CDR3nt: TGTGCCAGCAGCCTCTGGCTAGCGGGAGAGACAGATACGCAGTATTTT

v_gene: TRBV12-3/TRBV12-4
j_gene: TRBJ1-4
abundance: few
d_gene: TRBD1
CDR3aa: CASSIHRGEKLFF
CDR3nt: TGTGCCAGCAGTATTCACAGGGGTGAAAAACTGTTTTTT

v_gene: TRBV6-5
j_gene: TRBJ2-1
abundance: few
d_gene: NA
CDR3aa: CASRSRLANEQFF
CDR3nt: TGTGCCAGCAGGTCCCGCCTGGCCAATGAGCAGTTCTTC

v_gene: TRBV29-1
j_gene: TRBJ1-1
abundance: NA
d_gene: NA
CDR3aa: CSVEGLIRGNTEAFF
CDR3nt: TGCAGCGTTGAAGGGTTGATCAGGGGGAACACTGAAGCTTTCTTT

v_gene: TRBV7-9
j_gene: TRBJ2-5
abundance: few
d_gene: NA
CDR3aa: CASSSLGPKTQYF
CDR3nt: TGTGCCAGCAGCTCACTGGGGCCGAAGACCCAGTACTTC

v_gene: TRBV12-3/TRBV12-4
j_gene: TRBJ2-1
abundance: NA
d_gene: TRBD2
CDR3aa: CASSPLAGYHEQFF
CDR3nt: TGTGCCAGCAGCCCACTAGCGGGGTACCATGAGCAGTTCTTC

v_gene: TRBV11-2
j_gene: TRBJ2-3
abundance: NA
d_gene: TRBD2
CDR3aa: CASSHRFVLAGVPDAQYF
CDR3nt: TGTGCCAGCAGCCATCGTTTCGTGCTAGCGGGAGTCCCAGATGCGCAGTATTTT

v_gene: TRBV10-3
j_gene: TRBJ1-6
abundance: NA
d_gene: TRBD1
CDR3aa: CAITRQGAYYNSPLHF
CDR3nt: TGTGCCATCACCAGACAGGGGGCTTATTATAATTCACCCCTCCACTTT

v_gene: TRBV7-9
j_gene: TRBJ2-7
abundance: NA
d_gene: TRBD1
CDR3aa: CASSSKDRGPYEQYF
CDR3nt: TGTGCCAGCAGCTCAAAGGACAGGGGGCCTTACGAGCAGTACTTC

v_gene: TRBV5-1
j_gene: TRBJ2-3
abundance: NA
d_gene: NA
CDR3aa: CASSPAVREPFDTQYF
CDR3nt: TGCGCCAGCAGCCCGGCGGTACGGGAACCGTTCGATACGCAGTATTTT

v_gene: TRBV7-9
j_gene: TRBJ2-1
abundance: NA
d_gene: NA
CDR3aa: CASSLSRGANEQFF
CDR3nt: TGTGCCAGCAGCTTAAGTCGGGGGGCTAATGAGCAGTTCTTC

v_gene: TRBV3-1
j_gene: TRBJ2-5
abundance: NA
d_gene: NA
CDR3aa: CASSQVTGNQETQYF
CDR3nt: TGTGCCAGCAGCCAAGTTACAGGAAACCAAGAGACCCAGTACTTC

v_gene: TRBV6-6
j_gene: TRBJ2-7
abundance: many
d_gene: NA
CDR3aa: CASMVTGSYEQYF
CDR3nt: TGTGCCAGCATGGTAACTGGCTCCTACGAGCAGTACTTC

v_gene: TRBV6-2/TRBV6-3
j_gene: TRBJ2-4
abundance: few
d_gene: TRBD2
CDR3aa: CASSLAGTKNIQYF
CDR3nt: TGTGCCAGCAGCCTAGCGGGAACCAAAAACATTCAGTACTTC

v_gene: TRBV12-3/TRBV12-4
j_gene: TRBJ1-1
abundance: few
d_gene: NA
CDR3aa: CASSPQRNRVSEAFF
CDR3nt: TGTGCCAGCAGTCCACAGCGGAACAGGGTATCTGAAGCTTTCTTT

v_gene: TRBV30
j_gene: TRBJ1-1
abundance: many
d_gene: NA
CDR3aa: CAWTNLRQRNTEAFF
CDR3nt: TGTGCCTGGACCAATCTAAGACAGCGGAACACTGAAGCTTTCTTT

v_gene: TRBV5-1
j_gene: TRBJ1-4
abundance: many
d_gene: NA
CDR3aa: CASSWLGGPINEKLFF
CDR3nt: TGCGCCAGCAGCTGGCTCGGGGGGCCGATTAATGAAAAACTGTTTTTT

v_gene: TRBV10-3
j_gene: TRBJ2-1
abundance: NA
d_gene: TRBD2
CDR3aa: CAIRPGLAANEQFF
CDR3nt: TGTGCCATCAGGCCGGGACTAGCCGCAAATGAGCAGTTCTTC

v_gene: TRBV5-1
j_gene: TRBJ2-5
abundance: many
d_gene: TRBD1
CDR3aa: CASSSDRDQETQYF
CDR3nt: TGCGCCAGCAGCTCGGACAGGGATCAAGAGACCCAGTACTTC

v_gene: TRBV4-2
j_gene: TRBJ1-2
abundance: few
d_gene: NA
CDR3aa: CASSQGGLTNYGYTF
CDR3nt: TGTGCCAGCAGCCAAGGGGGTCTGACTAACTATGGCTACACCTTC

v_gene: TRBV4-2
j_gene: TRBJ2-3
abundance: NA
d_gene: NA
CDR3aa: CASSQGRTTTDTQYF
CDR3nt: TGTGCCAGCAGCCAGGGACGGACTACTACAGATACGCAGTATTTT

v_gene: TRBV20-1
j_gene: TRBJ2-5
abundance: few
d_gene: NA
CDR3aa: CSAPGAPYGEQYF
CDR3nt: TGCAGTGCTCCGGGGGCACCCTACGGGGAGCAGTACTTC

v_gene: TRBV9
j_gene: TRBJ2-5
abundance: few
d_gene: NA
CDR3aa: CASSASRLGSETQYF
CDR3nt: TGTGCCAGCAGCGCGAGCCGTCTAGGGTCGGAGACCCAGTACTTC

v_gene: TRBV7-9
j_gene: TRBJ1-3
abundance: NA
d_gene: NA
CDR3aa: CASSSYIGESGNTIYF
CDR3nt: TGTGCCAGCAGCTCCTACATAGGTGAATCTGGAAACACCATATATTTT

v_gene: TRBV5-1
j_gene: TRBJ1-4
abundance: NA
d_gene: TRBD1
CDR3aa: CTSSDQPGQANEKLFF
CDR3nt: TGCACCAGCAGCGATCAACCGGGACAGGCTAATGAAAAACTGTTTTTT

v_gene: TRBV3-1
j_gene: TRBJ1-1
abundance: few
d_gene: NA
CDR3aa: CASSKIQNTEAFF
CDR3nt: TGTGCCAGCAGCAAAATCCAGAACACTGAAGCTTTCTTT

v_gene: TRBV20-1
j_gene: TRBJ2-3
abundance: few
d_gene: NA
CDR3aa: CSARGPHRPDTQYF
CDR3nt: TGCAGTGCTAGAGGGCCCCACCGGCCAGATACGCAGTATTTT

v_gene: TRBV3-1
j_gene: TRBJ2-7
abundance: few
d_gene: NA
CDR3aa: CASSQDPQAPSYEQYF
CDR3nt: TGTGCCAGCAGCCAAGACCCCCAAGCCCCTTCCTACGAGCAGTACTTC

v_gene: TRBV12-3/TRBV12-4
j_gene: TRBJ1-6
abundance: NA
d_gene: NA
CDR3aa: CASSDRRNSPLHF
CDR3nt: TGTGCCAGCAGCGACAGGAGAAATTCACCCCTCCACTTT

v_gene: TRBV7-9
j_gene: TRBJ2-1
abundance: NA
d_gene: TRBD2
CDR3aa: CASSLARASGDFYNEQFF
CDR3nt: TGTGCCAGCAGCTTAGCGCGCGCTAGCGGGGACTTCTACAATGAGCAGTTCTTC

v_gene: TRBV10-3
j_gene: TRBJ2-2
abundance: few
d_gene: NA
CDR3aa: CAISEGTASNTGELFF
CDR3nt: TGTGCCATCAGTGAGGGGACGGCATCGAACACCGGGGAGCTGTTTTTT

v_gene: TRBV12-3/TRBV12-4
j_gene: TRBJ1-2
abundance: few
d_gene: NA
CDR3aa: CASRGQRGGGYTF
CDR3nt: TGTGCCAGCAGAGGACAGAGAGGTGGTGGCTACACCTTC

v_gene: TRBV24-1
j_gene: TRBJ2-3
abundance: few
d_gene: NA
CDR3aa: CATSDLGDTQYF
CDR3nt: TGTGCCACCAGTGATTTGGGAGATACGCAGTATTTT